This TCR beta chain appears in the sequencing data of a study of blood T cell repertoires in COVID-19. Study information: Acute-phase and convalescent COVID-19 samples originated in the United States, Italy and Spain. PBMCs, B-cell-depleted T cells, or T cells provided the cDNA or gDNA that made up the material.

The junction had 8 bases not matched to a gene; V was cut back by 5 bases and J by 4 bases. There are 15 residues in the CDR3. Germline values: CDR1 SEHNR, CDR2 FQNEAQ (reference sequence). Original processing methods: Scientists estimated how many nucleated cells there were by amplifying reference gene primers. The table came from immunoSEQ multiplex PCR; TCRdb's copy has only in-frame clones and leaves some out. The V and J calls and clone size were taken over from that table, and D and trimming were inferred from the DNA. Among about 27,000 clones, under 85% were seen once, and the ten largest hold about two thirds.

The source of this sequence is a man between 65 and 85 years old with acute or convalescent COVID-19. The sample taken for sequencing was peripheral blood. The gene calls are TRBV7-9 and TRBJ1-1, with 9 bases fitting TRBD1. CDR3 sequence reads: CASSVTGGEGTEAFF. The CDR3 DNA is TGTGCCAGCAGCGTAACAGGGGGCGAGGGCACTGAAGCTTTCTTT.